A single sample gave rise to the 29 T cell receptor beta chains below, sequenced in a study of OX40 agonist ivuxolimab in advanced cancers. Profiled with immunoSEQ multiplex PCR; TCRdb holds only in-frame clones, not every one. The table records tens of thousands of clones, 70% to 90% of them present only once. The sample consisted of CD4+ or CD8+ T cells sorted from blood, taken in a trial of the OX40 agonist ivuxolimab. The receptors stem from an adult with an advanced solid tumor such as melanoma, head and neck, liver or kidney cancer.

This clone was recorded a few times. The CDR3 DNA sequence: TGCGCCAGCAGCTTGGCCCCGACAAGCAACTATGGCTACACCTTC. Protein: CASSLAPTSNYGYTF. The rearrangement joins TRBV5-1 to TRBJ1-2; D is undetermined. The CDR3 runs to 15 residues. Germline CDR1 reads SGHRS; CDR2 reads YFSETQ. The V and J ends lost 0 bases and 2 bases respectively, with 11 bases between them.

The chain recombines TRBV5-5 with TRBJ2-1; D gene unclear. The germline CDR1 and CDR2 sequences are SGHKS and YYEKEE (reference sequence). The V and J ends lost 0 bases and 6 bases respectively, with 13 bases between them. The CDR3 runs 15 residues. The CDR3 region has the DNA TGTGCCAGCAGCTTGGGCCCAACCATGGTCAATGAGCAGTTCTTC. This codes for CASSLGPTMVNEQFF.

This rearrangement joins TRBV18 to TRBJ2-7; maybe TRBD1 (6 bases). V lost 1 base and J 3 bases, leaving 13 bases between the germline ends. Germline assignment: CDR1 KGHSH and CDR2 LQKENI. There are 15 residues in the CDR3. This chain's CDR3 is CASSPLRGSNYEQYF. The CDR3 DNA is TGTGCCAGCTCACCACTAAGGGGGTCAAACTACGAGCAGTACTTC.

This clone was found a few times. The chain is built from TRBV10-1 and TRBJ2-2; D tentatively reads TRBD1 or TRBD2 (5 bases each). The CDR3 extends over 13 amino acids. Trimming took off 8 bases at V and 2 bases at J, with 9 bases between the two ends. Per the germline V gene, CDR1 is WNHNN and CDR2 is SYGVQD (reference sequence). The CDR3 sequence is CASWDGNTGELFF. The CDR3 DNA sequence: TGCGCCAGCTGGGACGGTAACACCGGGGAGCTGTTTTTT.

This clone has a single count. DNA for the CDR3: TGTGCCAGCAGTCCGGGACAGGTTATTGGCTACACCTTC. Its protein product is CASSPGQVIGYTF. The rearrangement joins TRBV2 to TRBJ1-2, with 8 positions matching TRBD1. V trimming: 5 bases; J trimming: 7 bases; junction bases outside the gene matches: 6. Germline CDR1 and CDR2: SNHLY and FYNNEI. The CDR3 is 13 residues long.

The rearrangement uses TRBV7-2 and TRBJ2-7, with no clear D. This CDR3 is 16 amino acids long. Germline V gene data show CDR1 as SGHTA and CDR2 as FQGNSA. V lost 5 bases and J lost 3, with 20 bases in between. CDR3 sequence: CASSLFLGLLYYEQYF. The CDR3 DNA is TGTGCCAGCAGCCTCTTCTTAGGGCTCCTATACTACGAGCAGTACTTC.

J is TRBJ2-3 and V is TRBV15; D gene uncertain. This CDR3 is built from 15 residues. CDR1 and CDR2 from the germline V gene are LNHNV and YYDKDF (reference sequence). Trimming took 5 bases from V and 0 from J, leaving 12 bases between them. In DNA, the CDR3 is TGTGCCACCAGCTCTCGCTATACTAGCACAGATACGCAGTATTTT. Protein: CATSSRYTSTDTQYF.

This chain connects TRBV5-1 to TRBJ2-7, with TRBD2 matching 13 bases. CDR1 and CDR2 (germline): SGHRS, YFSETQ. Losses at the gene ends were 0 bases for V and 7 bases for J; bases not matched to a gene: 4. This CDR3 comprises 15 residues. CDR3 amino acids: CASSLVLAGGGEQYF. CDR3 bases: TGCGCCAGCAGCTTGGTACTAGCGGGAGGGGGAGAGCAGTACTTC.

The chain links TRBV15 to TRBJ2-3, with D hard to call. This CDR3 comprises 15 residues. The V and J ends lost 2 bases and 2 bases respectively, with 11 bases between them. Germline V gives CDR1 LNHNV, CDR2 YYDKDF (reference sequence). The CDR3: CATSRMVGNTDTQYF. The DNA for the CDR3 is TGTGCCACCAGCAGAATGGTTGGAAACACAGATACGCAGTATTTT.

The gene calls are TRBV19 and TRBJ2-7, with a possible D match to TRBD1 (5 bases). Trimming took off 5 bases at V and 7 bases at J, with 21 bases between the two ends. Germline V gene lookup returns CDR1 LNHDA and CDR2 SQIVND (reference sequence). CDR3 length equals 15 residues. The DNA of the CDR3 is TGTGCCAGTAGTCGAAGAGATGGGGCTGGTGGGGAGCAGTACTTC. Translating it yields CASSRRDGAGGEQYF.

V usage is TRBV10-2 and J usage is TRBJ1-2; maybe TRBD1 (6 bases). CDR1 is WSHSY, CDR2 SAAADI, per germline. The CDR3 extends over 13 amino acids. V lost 3 bases, J lost 3 bases, and 8 bases lay in between. The CDR3 loop is CASSDRGYYGYTF. CDR3 DNA: TGCGCCAGCAGTGATAGGGGGTACTATGGCTACACCTTC.

This clone has a single count. The chain couples TRBV6-5 to TRBJ1-4; D unresolved. In germline, CDR1 is MNHEY, CDR2 SVGAGI. V shed 8 bases and J shed 3 bases, with 10 bases lying between them. CDR3 length: 13 residues. The CDR3 DNA is TGTGCCAGCGGGGTGGAGGCTAATGAAAAACTGTTTTTT. Amino acid sequence: CASGVEANEKLFF.

The genes are TRBV29-1 and TRBJ2-5; D unclear. This CDR3 spans 13 amino acids. Looked up from germline, CDR1 is SQVTM and CDR2 is ANQGSEA. V shed 3 bases and J shed 0 bases, with 8 bases lying between them. The chain's CDR3 is CSVDAQYQETQYF. In DNA, the CDR3 is TGCAGCGTTGATGCCCAATACCAAGAGACCCAGTACTTC.

V gene TRBV6-4 combines with J gene TRBJ1-5, with no clear D. Germline V CDR1 and CDR2: MRHNA, SNTAGT. V was pared by 1 base and J by 3 bases, with 13 bases between. The CDR3 runs to 16 residues. CDR3 amino acids: CASSDFGRVNNQPQHF. The CDR3 nucleotides read TGTGCCAGCAGTGACTTTGGAAGGGTGAACAATCAGCCCCAGCATTTT.

This rearrangement joins TRBV11-2 to TRBJ2-7; TRBD1 aligns across 7 bases. This CDR3 is 16 amino acids long. After removal of 5 bases from V and 4 bases from J, the junction contained 14 bases not matched to a gene. The germline CDR1 and CDR2 sequences are SGHAT and FQNNGV. The CDR3 sequence: CASSPQAGTAVYEQYF. The CDR3 DNA follows: TGTGCCAGCAGCCCACAGGCCGGGACAGCAGTTTACGAGCAGTACTTC. The whole variable domain, remainder taken from reference TRBV11-2 and TRBJ2-7, is EAGVAQSPRYKIIEKRQSVAFWCNPISGHATLYWYQQILGQGPKLLIQFQNNGVVDDSQLPKDRFSAERLKGVDSTLKIQPAKLEDSAVYLCASSPQAGTAVYEQYFGPGTRLTVT.

This clone was counted once. V is TRBV6-1 and J is TRBJ1-2; weak D call: TRBD1 (6 bases). V shed 9 bases and J shed 4 bases, with 12 bases lying between them. The CDR3 is 12 amino acids. Germline assignment: CDR1 MNHNS and CDR2 SASEGT. DNA of the CDR3: TGTGCCAGTATTAGGGGGAGCTATGGCTACACCTTC. Translation gives CASIRGSYGYTF.

In its sample, this clone was seen once. This chain links TRBV5-1 with TRBJ2-3; 9 bases line up with TRBD1. The CDR3 is 15 amino acids. Losses at the gene ends were 4 bases for V and 2 bases for J; bases not matched to a gene: 5. Germline assignment: CDR1 SGHRS and CDR2 YFSETQ. The CDR3 protein is CASSDRTGDTDTQYF. The CDR3 nucleotides read TGCGCCAGCAGCGACCGGACAGGGGACACAGATACGCAGTATTTT.

This clone was counted only a few times. The chain links TRBV5-6 to TRBJ1-4; 8 bases are shared with TRBD1. Germline V CDR1 and CDR2: SGHDT, YYEEEE. V was clipped by 4 bases and J by 3 bases; unmatched bases: 14. The CDR3 has 18 residues. This CDR3 reads CASSGMVAGGAPNEKLFF. CDR3 DNA sequence: TGTGCCAGCAGCGGAATGGTGGCAGGGGGCGCCCCTAATGAAAAACTGTTTTTT.

This chain links TRBV6-6 with TRBJ1-4; possible D gene TRBD1, 6 bases. This CDR3 is built from 14 residues. V was shortened by 6 bases and J by 2 bases, with 10 bases between the two germline ends. From germline, CDR1 is MNHNY and CDR2 SVGAGI (reference sequence). The CDR3 sequence is CASSRDITNEKLFF. In DNA form, the CDR3 reads TGTGCCAGCAGCAGGGACATTACTAATGAAAAACTGTTTTTT.

V is TRBV7-9 and J is TRBJ2-1, with 11 nucleotides matching TRBD2. From germline, CDR1 is SEHNR and CDR2 FQNEAQ (reference sequence). The V and J ends lost 1 base and 5 bases, in that order; junction bases with no gene match: 4. This CDR3 is built from 16 residues. CDR3 sequence reads: CASSLDLAGGHNEQFF. The CDR3 DNA reads TGTGCCAGCAGCTTAGACCTAGCGGGAGGCCACAATGAGCAGTTCTTC.

This clone was counted only a few times. The chain couples TRBV4-1 to TRBJ2-5; 13 bases agree with TRBD2. The CDR3 sequence is 17 residues long. Trimming removed 0 bases from V and 4 bases from J; junction bases left unmatched: 5. Germline V gene data show CDR1 as MGHRA and CDR2 as YSYEKL. CDR3 loop: CASSQDGLAGEGETQYF. CDR3 nucleotide sequence: TGCGCCAGCAGCCAAGATGGACTAGCGGGAGAGGGAGAGACCCAGTACTTC.

This clone is a singleton in its sample. The gene calls are TRBV6-4 and TRBJ2-1, with D perhaps matching TRBD1 (6 bases). The CDR3 extends over 14 amino acids. Germline assignment: CDR1 MRHNA and CDR2 SNTAGT. The V gene lost 4 bases and the J gene lost 7 bases, with 14 bases spanning the gap. The CDR3: CASSASYRDNEQFF. In nucleotides, the CDR3 is TGTGCCAGCAGTGCCTCATACAGGGATAATGAGCAGTTCTTC.

This chain uses TRBV6-5 with TRBJ1-1; 11 bases map to TRBD1. This CDR3 contains 15 residues. V dropped 2 bases and J dropped 5; count of bases not matched to a gene: 4. CDR1 MNHEY and CDR2 SVGAGI come from the germline V gene. The CDR3 reads CASSYGRDRGTEAFF. DNA of the CDR3: TGTGCCAGCAGTTACGGGAGGGACAGGGGGACTGAAGCTTTCTTT.

Comment on this clone: Compared with germline, one end of the junction differs, possibly owing to a read error. This chain connects TRBV29-1 to TRBJ1-3; D call uncertain. Germline V lookup: CDR1 SQVTM, CDR2 ANQGSEA. The CDR3 extends over 14 amino acids. The CDR3 bases are TGCAGCGTTCAAGACGGAGGCTCTGGAAACACCATATATTTT. This gives the protein CSVQDGGSGNTIYF.

This clone is termed medium-sized. CDR3 coding DNA: TGCGCCAGCAGCCAAGGATATAGGGGGCCTAGCGGGAGGTCCGAGCAGTACTTC. Protein: CASSQGYRGPSGRSEQYF. This sequence joins TRBV4-1 and TRBJ2-7; 11 bases align to TRBD2. Trimming cost V 1 base and J 6 bases; bases outside gene matches: 14. CDR1 MGHRA and CDR2 YSYEKL come from the germline V gene. The CDR3 runs 18 residues.

About this clone: Germline and junction disagree at one end, which may indicate a read error. The V and J genes are TRBV7-7 and TRBJ2-2; TRBD2 might be the D (6 bases). In germline, CDR1 is SSHAT, CDR2 FNYEAQ (reference sequence). The CDR3 totals 13 residues. The CDR3 protein is CASSLAEGGELFF. The CDR3 nucleotides are TGTGCTAGCAGCTTAGCGGAGGGGGGGGAGCTGTTTTTT.

The J gene is TRBJ2-1, the V gene TRBV18, with 9 bases aligning to TRBD2. Germline assignment: CDR1 KGHSH and CDR2 LQKENI. This CDR3 contains 15 residues. The J segment lost 3 bases and the V segment lost 6 bases, leaving 6 bases of the junction unmatched. For the CDR3, the DNA is TGTGCCAGCTCGCTGACTAGCGGTGGCTACAATGAGCAGTTCTTC. This encodes CASSLTSGGYNEQFF.

The chain carries TRBV5-1 and TRBJ1-2; a possible D gene is TRBD1 (6 bases). Trimming cost V 3 bases and J 2 bases, with 14 bases left between them. The CDR3 is 15 amino acids. Per germline, CDR1 SGHRS and CDR2 YFSETQ. The CDR3 here is CASSYSTGRNYGYTF. The CDR3 region has the DNA TGCGCCAGCAGCTACTCGACAGGACGCAACTATGGCTACACCTTC. Complete variable domain (other parts from reference TRBV5-1 and TRBJ1-2): KAGVTQTPRYLIKTRGQQVTLSCSPISGHRSVSWYQQTPGQGLQFLFEYFSETQRNKGNFPGRFSGRQFSNSRSEMNVSTLELGDSALYLCASSYSTGRNYGYTFGSGTRLTVV.

This clone has just a few counts. The CDR3 spells CASTTPGVAVSTDTQYF. The CDR3 DNA is TGTGCCAGCACCACCCCGGGGGTAGCGGTTAGCACAGATACGCAGTATTTT. The chain has TRBV28 and TRBJ2-3; maybe TRBD2 (6 bases). CDR1 and CDR2 (germline): MDHEN, SYDVKM. Trimming removed 7 bases at V and 0 bases at J, with 20 bases between. This CDR3 comprises 17 residues.